These 3 T cell receptor beta chains originate from one sample sequenced in a study of CD8 T cells in Susac syndrome. An amount of RNA that ranged from roughly 0.45 to 1 ug was reverse transcribed with random hexamers. MiXCR, run by TCRdb on the immunoSEQ multiplex PCR reads, gives a single entry per CDR3 protein. The repertoire holds about 120,000 distinct CDR3 sequences, with approximately 94% as singletons. Sequenced material: CD4+ T cells from PBMCs. Source of these receptors: a human donor in good health.

The gene calls are TRBV9 and TRBJ2-5; either TRBD1 or TRBD2 may supply D (5 bases each). Germline CDR1 reads SGDLS; CDR2 reads YYNGEE. This CDR3 has 13 residues. Trimming removed 0 bases from V and 5 bases from J, with 8 bases in between. In DNA form, the CDR3 reads TGTGCCAGCAGCGTAGCTGGGGACGAGACCCAGTACTTC. Protein product: CASSVAGDETQYF.

The chain combines TRBV9 with TRBJ2-5, with 9 bases matching TRBD2. V lost 0 bases to trimming and J lost 5 bases; unmatched junction nucleotides: 8. The CDR3 has 16 residues. Per germline, CDR1 SGDLS and CDR2 YYNGEE. The CDR3 reads CASSVAASGIGETQYF. The CDR3 DNA sequence: TGTGCCAGCAGCGTAGCGGCTAGCGGGATCGGCGAGACCCAGTACTTC.

V gene TRBV15 combines with J gene TRBJ1-1, with D possibly being TRBD1 (6 bases). CDR1 and CDR2 (germline): LNHNV, YYDKDF (reference sequence). Trimming removed 1 base at V and 7 bases at J, with 7 bases between. There are 12 residues in the CDR3. The CDR3 sequence is CATSRGTVEAFF. The CDR3 region has the DNA TGTGCCACCAGCAGAGGGACAGTTGAAGCTTTCTTT.